The present T cell receptor beta chain was sequenced within a study of beta chain features in type 1 diabetes. About the research overall: Investigators examined around 98 million sorted cells across all samples.

Trimming cost V 1 base and J 5 bases, with 18 bases left between them. Germline V CDR1 and CDR2: SEHNR, FQNEAQ (reference sequence). CDR3 size: 18 residues. As for this clone: Its target is unknown.

Stem cell-like memory, regulatory, central memory and naive CD4+ cells were sorted via CD45RO/CCR7/CD25/CD127/CD95/CD27. Expressed TCRB transcripts were sequenced because the isolated RNA had all been reverse transcribed beforehand. Sequencing used immunoSEQ multiplex PCR; TCRdb keeps in-frame clones, though not all of them. This table has 400,000 or so clones, roughly 12% appearing once. Study outcomes and limitations: All four CD4+ subsets from Type 1 diabetes patients carried moderately but significantly shorter TCRB CDR3s. Shorter templates might be favored by PCR, and equally so in patients and in controls. A pattern of fewer insertions and more deletions at VDJ junctions was seen in type 1 diabetes patients.

This chain joins TRBV7-9 and TRBJ1-6; D unclear. The material sequenced was naive CD4+ T cells from blood. The origin of this receptor is a woman under 30 with type 1 diabetes. The CDR3 region is CASSLVPGRWGDNSPLHF. CDR3 nucleotides: TGTGCCAGCAGCTTAGTTCCGGGCAGGTGGGGAGATAATTCACCCCTCCACTTT.